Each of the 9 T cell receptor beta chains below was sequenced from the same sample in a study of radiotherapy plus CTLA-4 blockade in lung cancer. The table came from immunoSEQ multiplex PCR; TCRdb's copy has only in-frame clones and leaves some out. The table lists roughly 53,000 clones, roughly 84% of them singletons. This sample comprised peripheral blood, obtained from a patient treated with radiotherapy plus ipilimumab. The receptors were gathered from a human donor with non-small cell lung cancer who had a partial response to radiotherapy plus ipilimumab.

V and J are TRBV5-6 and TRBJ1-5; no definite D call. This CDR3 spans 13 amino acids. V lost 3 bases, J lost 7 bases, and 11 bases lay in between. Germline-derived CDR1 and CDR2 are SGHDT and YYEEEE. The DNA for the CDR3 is TGTGCCAGCAGCTATGGAGGCGGGCAGCCCCAGCATTTT. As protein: CASSYGGGQPQHF.

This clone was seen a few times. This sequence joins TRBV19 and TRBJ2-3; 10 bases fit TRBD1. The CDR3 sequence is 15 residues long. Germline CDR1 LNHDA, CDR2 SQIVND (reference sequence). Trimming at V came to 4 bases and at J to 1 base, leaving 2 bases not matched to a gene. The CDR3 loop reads CASSNGQGGTDTQYF. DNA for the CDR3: TGTGCCAGTAGTAATGGACAGGGGGGCACAGATACGCAGTATTTT.

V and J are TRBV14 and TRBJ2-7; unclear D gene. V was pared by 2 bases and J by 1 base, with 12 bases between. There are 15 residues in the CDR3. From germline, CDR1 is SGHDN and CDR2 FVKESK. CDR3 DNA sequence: TGTGCCAGCAGCCAATTCTCTTCACAGTCCTACGAGCAGTACTTC. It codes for CASSQFSSQSYEQYF. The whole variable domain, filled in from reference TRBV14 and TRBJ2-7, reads EAGVTQFPSHSVIEKGQTVTLRCDPISGHDNLYWYRRVMGKEIKFLLHFVKESKQDESGMPNNRFLAERTGGTYSTLKVQPAELEDSGVYFCASSQFSSQSYEQYFGPGTRLTVT.

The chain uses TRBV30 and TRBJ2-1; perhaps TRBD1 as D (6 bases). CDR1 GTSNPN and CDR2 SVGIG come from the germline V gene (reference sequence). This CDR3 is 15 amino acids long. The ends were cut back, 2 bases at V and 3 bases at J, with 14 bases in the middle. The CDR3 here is CAWSRDRSYYNEQFF. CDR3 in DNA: TGTGCCTGGAGTAGAGACAGGTCCTACTACAATGAGCAGTTCTTC. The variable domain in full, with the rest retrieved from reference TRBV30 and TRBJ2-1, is SQTIHQWPATLVQPVGSPLSLECTVEGTSNPNLYWYRQAAGRGLQLLFYSVGIGQISSEVPQNLSASRPQDRQFILSSKKLLLSDSGFYLCAWSRDRSYYNEQFFGPGTRLTVL.

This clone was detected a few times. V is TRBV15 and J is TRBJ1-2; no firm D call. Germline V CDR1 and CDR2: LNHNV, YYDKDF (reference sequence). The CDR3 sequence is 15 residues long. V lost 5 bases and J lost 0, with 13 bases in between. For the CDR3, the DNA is TGTGCCACCAGCGAGGGAGGCGGACCTAACTATGGCTACACCTTC. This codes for CATSEGGGPNYGYTF.

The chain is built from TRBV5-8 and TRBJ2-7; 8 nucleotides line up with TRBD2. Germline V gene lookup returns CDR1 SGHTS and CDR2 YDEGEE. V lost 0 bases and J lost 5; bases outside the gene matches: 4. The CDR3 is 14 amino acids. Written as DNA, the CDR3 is TGTGCCAGCAGCTTGGCCGGGGGGGGAAACGAGCAGTACTTC. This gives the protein CASSLAGGGNEQYF.

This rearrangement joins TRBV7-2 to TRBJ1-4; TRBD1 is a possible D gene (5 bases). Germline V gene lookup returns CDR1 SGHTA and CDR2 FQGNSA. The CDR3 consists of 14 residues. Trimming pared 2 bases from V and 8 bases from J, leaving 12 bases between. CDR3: CASSLRGTGEKLFF. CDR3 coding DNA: TGTGCCAGCAGCTTAAGGGGTACCGGCGAAAAACTGTTTTTT.

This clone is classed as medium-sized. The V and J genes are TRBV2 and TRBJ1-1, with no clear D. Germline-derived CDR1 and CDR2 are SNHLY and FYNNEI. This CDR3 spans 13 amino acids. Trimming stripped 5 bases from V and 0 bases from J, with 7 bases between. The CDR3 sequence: CASSTAVNTEAFF. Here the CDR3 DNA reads TGTGCCAGCAGTACAGCTGTGAACACTGAAGCTTTCTTT.

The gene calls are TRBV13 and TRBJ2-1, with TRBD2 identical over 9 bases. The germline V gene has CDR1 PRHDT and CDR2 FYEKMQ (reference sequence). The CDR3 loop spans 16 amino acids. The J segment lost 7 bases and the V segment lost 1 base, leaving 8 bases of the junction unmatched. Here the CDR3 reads CASSLDGGGATNEQFF. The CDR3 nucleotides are TGTGCCAGCAGCTTAGATGGCGGGGGGGCAACTAATGAGCAGTTCTTC.